A selection of T cell receptor beta chains follows, all from one sample in a study of molecular identifiers for immune sequencing clone quantification. MiXCR, applied by TCRdb to the PCR reads, yields one record per CDR3 protein. The table includes 550,000 to 750,000 distinct CDR3 sequences, just under 20% detected once. The sequenced sample consisted of naive CD8+ T cells from blood, with Jurkat cell RNA spiked in. The source of these receptors is a human donor in good health. Some libraries in this study had Jurkat cell RNA spiked in. CDR3s include the opening cysteine and the closing phenylalanine or tryptophan. A D gene is named only where the DNA matches it firmly. Not all rows give a size; the values are once, few, many and, for expanded clones, a class.

TRBV5-5	NA	many	TRBJ1-1	14	CASSPAEGGTEAFF	TGTGCCAGCAGCCCAGCCGAAGGGGGTACTGAAGCTTTCTTT
TRBV11-3	NA	few	TRBJ2-1	15	CASSLGQETYNEQFF	TGTGCCAGCAGCTTAGGACAGGAGACCTACAATGAGCAGTTCTTC
TRBV7-9	TRBD1	many	TRBJ2-1	15	CASSSGQVTHNEQFF	TGTGCCAGCAGCTCTGGACAGGTAACGCACAATGAGCAGTTCTTC
TRBV7-6	NA	many	TRBJ2-3	14	CASSHEGVLDTQYF	TGTGCCAGCAGTCACGAAGGAGTACTGGATACGCAGTATTTT
TRBV5-1	NA	many	TRBJ1-1	14	CASSSDSWNTEAFF	TGCGCCAGCAGCTCGGACAGCTGGAACACTGAAGCTTTCTTT
TRBV28	TRBD2	many	TRBJ2-5	15	CASSFLAVPQETQYF	TGTGCCAGCAGTTTCCTAGCGGTTCCCCAAGAGACCCAGTACTTC
TRBV9	TRBD1	many	TRBJ1-6	14	CASSARQGSSPLHF	TGTGCCAGCAGCGCCAGACAGGGGTCTTCACCCCTCCACTTT
TRBV5-1	NA	many	TRBJ2-5	15	CASSLAEIGQETQYF	TGCGCCAGCAGCTTGGCGGAGATAGGCCAAGAGACCCAGTACTTC
TRBV27	NA	many	TRBJ1-1	13	CASSSPGQDEAFF	TGTGCCAGCAGTTCTCCGGGGCAAGATGAAGCTTTCTTT
TRBV7-9	TRBD2	few	TRBJ2-3	17	CASSTPRGLAGVKTQYF	TGTGCCAGCAGCACCCCGCGGGGACTAGCGGGAGTTAAGACGCAGTATTTT
TRBV11-2	TRBD2	many	TRBJ2-7	17	CASSPSGWLAGALEQYF	TGTGCCAGCAGCCCTAGCGGGTGGCTAGCGGGTGCTCTAGAGCAGTACTTC
TRBV29-1	NA	many	TRBJ2-5	12	CSVLTGQETQYF	TGCAGCGTTTTAACGGGGCAAGAGACCCAGTACTTC
TRBV3-1	TRBD2	many	TRBJ2-1	14	CASSLSGVYNEQFF	TGTGCCAGCAGCCTTAGCGGGGTATACAATGAGCAGTTCTTC
TRBV5-1	NA	many	TRBJ1-1	17	CASSLSRGGVTDTEAFF	TGCGCCAGCAGCTTGTCAAGGGGAGGGGTAACGGACACTGAAGCTTTCTTT
TRBV13	NA	NA	TRBJ2-1	14	CASSLGPRGNEQFF	TGTGCCAGCAGCTTAGGCCCCAGGGGCAATGAGCAGTTCTTC
TRBV19	TRBD1	NA	TRBJ1-2	14	CATEDRGRDYGYTF	TGTGCCACGGAGGACAGGGGGCGCGATTATGGCTACACCTTC
TRBV19	NA	NA	TRBJ1-6	15	CASSTGTGHNSPLHF	TGTGCCAGTAGTACCGGGACGGGACATAATTCACCCCTCCACTTT
TRBV24-1	NA	few	TRBJ2-7	13	CATSDAPDYEQYF	TGTGCCACCAGTGACGCCCCAGATTACGAGCAGTACTTC
TRBV14	NA	many	TRBJ2-3	14	CASSSPTSTDTQYF	TGTGCCAGCAGCTCACCCACTAGCACAGATACGCAGTATTTT
TRBV5-6	NA	many	TRBJ2-5	16	CASSWDPGGNVETQYF	TGTGCCAGCAGCTGGGACCCAGGCGGTAATGTTGAGACCCAGTACTTC
TRBV12-3/TRBV12-4	NA	many	TRBJ1-1	15	CASSGDMGMDTEAFF	TGTGCCAGCAGTGGGGACATGGGGATGGACACTGAAGCTTTCTTT
TRBV7-6	NA	few	TRBJ2-3	13	CASSTWTDPPQYF	TGTGCCAGCAGCACCTGGACAGACCCCCCGCAGTATTTT